This paragraph reports one TCR beta chain. As yet, its antigen is unknown. Indicated treatment: some 19 received Ad26.COV2.S at low or high dose, single or two shots; roughly 5 received placebo; per-sample allocation not given. Specimen acquisition occurred on day 63 following the initial vaccine or placebo injection. What was given as vaccine was an Ad26 vector encoding Wuhan-strain SARS-CoV-2 spike. Trimming cost V 3 bases and J 0 bases, with 12 bases left between them. The CDR3 consists of 16 residues. Germline CDR1 reads LNHDA; CDR2 reads SQIVND (reference sequence). This sample is part of a study of Ad26.COV2.S vaccination and SARS-CoV-2 variants. Study summary: Intramuscular Ad26.COV2.S at 5x10^10 or 1x10^11 viral particles.

Produced via immunoSEQ multiplex PCR; TCRdb's table is partial and in-frame only. This table has fewer than 400,000 clones, about 89% appearing once. Overall study results and limits: Vaccine and placebo recipients had similar non-spike TCR breadth.

This clonotype was sampled from a person between 18 and 59 years old who received the Ad26.COV2.S COVID-19 vaccine or a placebo. V is TRBV19 and J is TRBJ2-1; D perhaps matches TRBD2 (5 bases). The specimen comprised peripheral blood, sampled in a trial of Ad26.COV2.S vaccine versus placebo. The CDR3 loop reads CASSISGKLSYNEQFF. The CDR3 DNA reads TGTGCCAGTAGTATCAGCGGAAAGCTCTCCTACAATGAGCAGTTCTTC.